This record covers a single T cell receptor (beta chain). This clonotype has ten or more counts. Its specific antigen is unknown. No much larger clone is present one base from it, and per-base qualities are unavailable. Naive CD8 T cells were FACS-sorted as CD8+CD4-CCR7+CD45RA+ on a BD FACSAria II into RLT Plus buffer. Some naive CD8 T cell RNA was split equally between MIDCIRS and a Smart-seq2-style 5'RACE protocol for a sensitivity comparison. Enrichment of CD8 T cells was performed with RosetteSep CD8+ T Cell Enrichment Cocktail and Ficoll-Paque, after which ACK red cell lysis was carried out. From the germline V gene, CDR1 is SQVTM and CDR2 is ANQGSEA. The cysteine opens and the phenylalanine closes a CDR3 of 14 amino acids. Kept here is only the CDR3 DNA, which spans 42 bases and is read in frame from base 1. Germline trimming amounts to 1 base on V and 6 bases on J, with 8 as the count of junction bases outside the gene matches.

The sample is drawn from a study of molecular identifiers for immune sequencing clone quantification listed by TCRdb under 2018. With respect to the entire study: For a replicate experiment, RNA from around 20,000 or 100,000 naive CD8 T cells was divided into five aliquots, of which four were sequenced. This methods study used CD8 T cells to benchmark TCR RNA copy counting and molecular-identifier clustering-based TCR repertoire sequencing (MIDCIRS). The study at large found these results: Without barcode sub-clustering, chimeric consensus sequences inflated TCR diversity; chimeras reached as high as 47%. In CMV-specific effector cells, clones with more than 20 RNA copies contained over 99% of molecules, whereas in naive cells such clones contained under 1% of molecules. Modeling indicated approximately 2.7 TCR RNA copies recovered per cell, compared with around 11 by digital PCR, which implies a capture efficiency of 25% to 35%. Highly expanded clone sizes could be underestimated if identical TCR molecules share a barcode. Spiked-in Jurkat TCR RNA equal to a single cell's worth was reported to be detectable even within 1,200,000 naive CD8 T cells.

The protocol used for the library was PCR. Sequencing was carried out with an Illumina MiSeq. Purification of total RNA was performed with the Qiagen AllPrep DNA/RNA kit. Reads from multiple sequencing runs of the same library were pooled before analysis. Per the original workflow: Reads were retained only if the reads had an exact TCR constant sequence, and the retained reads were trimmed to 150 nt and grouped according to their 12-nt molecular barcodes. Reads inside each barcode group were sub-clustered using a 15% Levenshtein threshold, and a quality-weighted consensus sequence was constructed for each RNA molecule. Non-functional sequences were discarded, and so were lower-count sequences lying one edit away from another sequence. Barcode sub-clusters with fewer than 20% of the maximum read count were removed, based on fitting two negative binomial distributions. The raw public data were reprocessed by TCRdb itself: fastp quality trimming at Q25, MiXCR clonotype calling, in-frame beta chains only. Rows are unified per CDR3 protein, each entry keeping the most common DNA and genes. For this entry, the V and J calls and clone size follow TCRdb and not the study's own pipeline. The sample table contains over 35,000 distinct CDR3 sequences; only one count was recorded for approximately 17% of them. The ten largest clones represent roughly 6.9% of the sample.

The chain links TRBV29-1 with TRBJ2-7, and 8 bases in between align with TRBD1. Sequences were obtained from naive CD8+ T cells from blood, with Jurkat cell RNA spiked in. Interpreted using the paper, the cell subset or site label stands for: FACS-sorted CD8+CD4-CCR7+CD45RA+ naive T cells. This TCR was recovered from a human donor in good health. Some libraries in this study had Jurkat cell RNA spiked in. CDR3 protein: CSVEVGQGAAEQYF. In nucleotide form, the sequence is TGCAGCGTTGAAGTGGGGCAGGGGGCCGCCGAGCAGTACTTC.